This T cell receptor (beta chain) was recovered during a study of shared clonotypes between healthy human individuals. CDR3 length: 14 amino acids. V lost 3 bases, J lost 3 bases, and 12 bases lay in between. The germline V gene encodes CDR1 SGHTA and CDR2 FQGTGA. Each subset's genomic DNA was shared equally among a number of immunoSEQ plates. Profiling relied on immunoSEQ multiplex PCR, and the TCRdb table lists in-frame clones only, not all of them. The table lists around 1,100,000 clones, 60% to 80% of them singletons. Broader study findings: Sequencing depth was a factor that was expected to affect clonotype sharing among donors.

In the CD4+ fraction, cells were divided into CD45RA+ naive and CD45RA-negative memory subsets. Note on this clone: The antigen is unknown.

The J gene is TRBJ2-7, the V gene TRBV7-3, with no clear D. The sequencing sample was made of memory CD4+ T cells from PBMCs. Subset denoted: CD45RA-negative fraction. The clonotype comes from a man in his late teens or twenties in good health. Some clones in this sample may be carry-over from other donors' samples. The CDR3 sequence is CASSFSGLSYEQYF. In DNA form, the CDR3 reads TGTGCCAGCAGCTTTTCGGGCCTAAGCTACGAGCAGTACTTC. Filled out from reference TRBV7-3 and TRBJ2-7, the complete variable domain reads GAGVSQTPSNKVTEKGKYVELRCDPISGHTALYWYRQSLGQGPEFLIYFQGTGAADDSGLPNDRFFAVRPEGSVSTLKIQRTERGDSAVYLCASSFSGLSYEQYFGPGTRLTVT.